This TCR beta chain was identified during a study of regulatory T cells in long-lasting Graves disease. Overall study results and limits: TRBV28 was favored in persistent disease, as were TRBJ1-2 and TRBJ2-5. Results may be inaccurate due to the small sample size.

There are a few counts of this clonotype. Its target is unknown. This sample's time point: persistent/refractory GD, antithyroid drugs over 5 years with positive TRAb. Generation of the TCR library employed RNA extracted from PBMCs. Construction of the TCR beta libraries employed iRepertoire HTBI primers in conjunction with Arm-PCR of CDR3 regions. Original analysis: The identification of about 68 TRBV and approximately 13 TRBJ segments was made across samples. MiXCR, run by TCRdb on the multiplex PCR reads, gives a single entry per CDR3 protein. V and J calls and clone size were set by TCRdb, not the authors. The sample holds 300,000 to 350,000 distinct CDR3 sequences, about 19% seen once. The germline V gene has CDR1 ENHRY and CDR2 SYGVKD. This CDR3 spans 13 amino acids. The V and J ends lost 7 bases and 5 bases respectively, with 12 bases between them.

Source: peripheral blood mononuclear cells (PBMCs), taken when the disease was refractory, from a patient treated with antithyroid drugs. The rearrangement uses TRBV10-3 and TRBJ1-5, with a possible D match to TRBD1 (6 bases). The clonotype comes from a female donor with Graves disease. In DNA, the CDR3 is TGTGCCATCACCCAGGGGACGGATCAGCCCCAGCATTTT. Encoded protein: CAITQGTDQPQHF.